This TCR beta chain was sequenced during a study of T cells after yellow fever vaccination. This clonotype was observed many times. TCRdb re-called the 5' RACE reads with MiXCR, one entry per CDR3 protein. Among about 5,800 distinct CDR3 sequences, about 6.3% were seen once, and the ten largest hold roughly 60%. Trimming removed 0 bases at V and 3 bases at J, with 12 bases between. Germline lookup yields CDR1 LNHNV and CDR2 YYDKDF (reference sequence). CDR3 length equals 15 residues. Notes on the study in general: Clones that expanded after primary vaccination mostly reappeared after the booster (just over 95% CD4, 80% to 90% CD8).

The sequence was obtained from a man aged 18-30 years who received the YFV17D yellow fever vaccine. This chain uses TRBV15 with TRBJ2-7, with D unclear. Sequenced here: PBMCs, either bulk or a sorted T-cell subset (CD4+, CD8+, memory, or dextramer-sorted; not recorded which), sampled approximately 15 days after the first yellow fever vaccination. CDR3 coding DNA: TGTGCCACCAGCAGAGATAGTACACGCTTCTACGAGCAGTACGTC. Translating gives CATSRDSTRFYEQYV.